This TCR beta chain originates from a study of T cell responses to AZD1222 COVID-19 vaccine. Study-level points and caveats: At baseline, seropositivity was found in only a handful of AZD1222 recipients. As reported, nearly half of all spike-specific TCRs target variant regions that are unmutated. Spike-spanning, vaccine-associated CD4 TCRs were dominant at 160-218 and 743-854. Donors skewed white British and female; clonal diversity was possibly underestimated.

The CDR3 is 17 residues long. Germline CDR1 reads SGHAT; CDR2 reads FQNNGV. The V end lost 4 bases, the J end lost 0 bases, and 18 bases lay between the germline ends. On this clone: What it binds is not known.

Only in-frame clones appear in the TCRdb table, and some are missing; sequencing was by immunoSEQ multiplex PCR. The data contain more than 110,000 clones, approximately 83% of them singletons. This specimen consisted of peripheral blood, obtained on day 0 of AZD1222 vaccination. The chain links TRBV11-2 to TRBJ1-1; a weak D match, TRBD1 (5 bases). The clonotype originates from an adult in good health. The CDR3 spells CASSSALGQLMNTEAFF. For the CDR3, the DNA is TGTGCCAGCAGCTCAGCTCTCGGACAACTCATGAACACTGAAGCTTTCTTT.